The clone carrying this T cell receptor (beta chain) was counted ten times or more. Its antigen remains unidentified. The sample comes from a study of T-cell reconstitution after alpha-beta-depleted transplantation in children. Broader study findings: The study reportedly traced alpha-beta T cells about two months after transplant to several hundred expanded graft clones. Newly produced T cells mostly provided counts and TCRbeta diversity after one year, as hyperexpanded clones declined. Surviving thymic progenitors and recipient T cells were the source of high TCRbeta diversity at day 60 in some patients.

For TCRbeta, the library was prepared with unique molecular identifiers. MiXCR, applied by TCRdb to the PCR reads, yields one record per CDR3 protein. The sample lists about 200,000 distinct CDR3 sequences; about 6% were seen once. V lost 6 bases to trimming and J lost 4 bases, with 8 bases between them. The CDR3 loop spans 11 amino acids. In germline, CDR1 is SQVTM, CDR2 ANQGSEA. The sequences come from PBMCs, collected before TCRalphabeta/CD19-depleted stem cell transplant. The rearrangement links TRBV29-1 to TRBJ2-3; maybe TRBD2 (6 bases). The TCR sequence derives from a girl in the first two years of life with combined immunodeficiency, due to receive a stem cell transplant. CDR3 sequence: CSVRDADTQYF. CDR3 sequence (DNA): TGCAGCGTGCGGGACGCAGATACGCAGTATTTT.